The present entry profiles one T cell receptor beta chain with its context. The source of the sample is a study of CD8 T cells in Susac syndrome. The RNA, roughly 0.45 to 1 ug, was put through reverse transcription using random hexamers. TCRdb re-analysed the immunoSEQ multiplex PCR reads in MiXCR, keeping a single row per CDR3 protein. The sample contains under 200,000 distinct CDR3 sequences, 91% of which appear only once. The material sequenced was CD4+ T cells from PBMCs. The TCR comes from a human donor with Susac syndrome.

This CDR3 is CASSLEGYGYNEQFF. As DNA, the CDR3 is TGTGCCAGCAGCTTGGAGGGGTACGGATACAATGAGCAGTTCTTC. The chain combines TRBV5-5 with TRBJ2-1; D is perhaps TRBD1 (5 bases). The germline V gene encodes CDR1 SGHKS and CDR2 YYEKEE (reference sequence). The CDR3 runs to 15 residues. V lost 0 bases and J 4 bases, leaving 11 bases between the germline ends.